A single sample is the source of the 22 T cell receptor beta chains below, sequenced in a study of blood T cell repertoires in COVID-19. The repertoire was sequenced with immunoSEQ multiplex PCR; TCRdb's copy has only in-frame clones and lacks some. In the table there are 45,000 to 50,000 clones, under 90% of which are singletons. Sequenced input: peripheral blood. The receptors derive from an older woman with acute or convalescent COVID-19.

J is TRBJ1-2 and V is TRBV30, with D perhaps TRBD1 (5 bases). The V end lost 0 bases, the J end lost 8 bases, and 10 bases lay between the germline ends. The germline CDR1 and CDR2 sequences are GTSNPN and SVGIG (reference sequence). CDR3 length equals 12 residues. CDR3 bases: TGTGCCTGGAGTGTACGGCCAGGGGGCTACACCTTC. This encodes CAWSVRPGGYTF. The full variable domain, in which reference TRBV30 and TRBJ1-2 provide the parts outside the CDR3, is SQTIHQWPATLVQPVGSPLSLECTVEGTSNPNLYWYRQAAGRGLQLLFYSVGIGQISSEVPQNLSASRPQDRQFILSSKKLLLSDSGFYLCAWSVRPGGYTFGSGTRLTVV.

The chain joins TRBV21-1 to TRBJ1-2; the DNA was not used to check the table's D call, TRBD1. TRBV21-1 is a known pseudogene. The CDR3 is 16 residues long. Written as DNA, the CDR3 is TGTGCCAGCAGCAAAGAGGGACAGGGATGTATACGAGGCTACACCTTC. Translation: CASSKEGQGCIRGYTF.

CDR3 residues: CSAGGQETQYF. DNA for the CDR3: TGCAGTGCGGGCGGGCAAGAGACCCAGTACTTC. This sequence joins TRBV20-1 and TRBJ2-5, with a tentative D call TRBD2 (5 bases). The ends were cut back, 6 bases at V and 2 bases at J, with 7 bases in the middle. CDR1 and CDR2 (germline): DFQATT, SNEGSKA (reference sequence). This CDR3 region has 11 residues.

V is TRBV29-1 and J is TRBJ2-1, with D perhaps matching TRBD2 (6 bases). Germline values: CDR1 SQVTM, CDR2 ANQGSEA. The CDR3 spans 15 residues. Trimming took 1 base from V and 0 from J, leaving 10 bases between them. The CDR3 loop is CSVEGDSSSYNEQFF. As DNA, the CDR3 is TGCAGCGTTGAAGGGGACTCCAGCTCCTACAATGAGCAGTTCTTC.

This clone showed up just a few times. The CDR3 region is CASSLVGTDSGNTIYF. The CDR3 DNA sequence: TGTGCCAGCAGCTTAGTTGGTACAGACTCTGGAAACACCATATATTTT. The chain couples TRBV7-2 to TRBJ1-3; unclear D gene. The V end lost 1 base, the J end lost 0 bases, and 10 bases lay between the germline ends. The CDR3 runs to 16 residues. CDR1 SGHTA and CDR2 FQGNSA come from the germline V gene.

The chain is built from TRBV2 and TRBJ2-2; possibly TRBD2 for D (5 bases). This CDR3 region has 12 residues. Germline CDR1 reads SNHLY; CDR2 reads FYNNEI. With 5 bases removed from V and 9 bases from J, the gap between germline ends came to 10 bases. CDR3 DNA: TGTGCCAGCAGTAGTAGCGACCGGGAGCTGTTTTTT. Residues: CASSSSDRELFF.

The chain uses TRBV5-4 and TRBJ2-7; D gene ambiguous. Germline V CDR1 and CDR2: SGHNT, YYREEE (reference sequence). Trimming cost V 1 base and J 3 bases, with 11 bases left between them. This CDR3 region has 14 residues. The CDR3 protein is CASSLKPTDYEQYF. In nucleotides, the CDR3 is TGTGCCAGCAGCTTGAAACCAACTGACTACGAGCAGTACTTC.

The rearrangement uses TRBV20-1 and TRBJ1-6; the D is unclear. This CDR3 contains 13 residues. Trimming cost V 3 bases and J 5 bases, with 8 bases left between them. The germline V gene has CDR1 DFQATT and CDR2 SNEGSKA (reference sequence). The CDR3 spells CSASGQDNSPLHF. DNA of the CDR3: TGCAGTGCTAGTGGCCAGGATAATTCACCCCTCCACTTT.

The chain employs TRBV9 and TRBJ2-3; 12 bases align to TRBD2. Germline V lookup: CDR1 SGDLS, CDR2 YYNGEE. V lost 0 bases and J lost 3; bases outside the gene matches: 5. The CDR3 covers 17 residues. DNA for the CDR3: TGTGCCAGCAGCGTAGACCTAGCGGGAGGGCTTACAGATACGCAGTATTTT. Encoded protein: CASSVDLAGGLTDTQYF.

The chain is built from TRBV4-1 and TRBJ1-4; tentative D call: TRBD1 (5 bases). V lost 2 bases and J lost 4, with 11 bases in between. Germline CDR1 and CDR2: MGHRA and YSYEKL. The CDR3 sequence is 15 residues long. The CDR3 DNA follows: TGCGCCAGCAGCCAACTAGACAGAGATAATGAAAAACTGTTTTTT. Amino acids: CASSQLDRDNEKLFF.

This rearrangement joins TRBV5-1 to TRBJ1-1; possible D gene TRBD1, 6 bases. Trimming removed 2 bases at V and 1 base at J, with 9 bases between. The length of the CDR3 is 14 residues. The germline V gene has CDR1 SGHRS and CDR2 YFSETQ. The CDR3 reads CASSFKGQNTEAFF. The CDR3 DNA reads TGCGCCAGCAGCTTTAAGGGACAGAACACTGAAGCTTTCTTT.

V gene TRBV7-2 combines with J gene TRBJ2-2, with 10 nucleotides matching TRBD1. CDR3 length: 15 amino acids. Germline V CDR1 and CDR2: SGHTA, FQGNSA. Germline trimming cut 5 bases from V and 2 bases from J; bases unmatched to any gene: 2. The CDR3 DNA follows: TGTGCCAGCAGCCGGGACAGGGGAAACACCGGGGAGCTGTTTTTT. Protein product: CASSRDRGNTGELFF.

This clone has a handful of counts. The CDR3 spells CASKDRPYGNQPQHF. Here the CDR3 DNA reads TGTGCCAGTAAGGACAGGCCTTACGGAAATCAGCCCCAGCATTTT. The chain links TRBV19 to TRBJ1-5; TRBD1 matches 7 bases. V lost 7 bases, J lost 4 bases, and 10 bases stayed unmatched. The CDR3 contains 15 residues. Germline-derived CDR1 and CDR2 are LNHDA and SQIVND (reference sequence).

On this clone: The junction does not match germline at one end; this may be a read error. This rearrangement joins TRBV15 to TRBJ1-5, with 8 bases lining up with TRBD1. Germline-derived CDR1 and CDR2 are LNHNV and YYDKDF (reference sequence). CDR3 length: 16 amino acids. CDR3 protein: CATRRGQGRSNQPQHF. In DNA, the CDR3 is TGTGCCACCAGGAGAGGACAGGGCCGAAGCAATCAGCCCCAGCATTTT.

The J gene is TRBJ2-1, the V gene TRBV11-3; 9 bases are a match to TRBD1. This CDR3 comprises 17 residues. Germline V lookup: CDR1 SGHNT, CDR2 YENEEA. The junction had 9 bases not matched to a gene; V was cut back by 5 bases and J by 1 base. CDR3 bases: TGTGCCAGCAGCCACAACAGGGGGCACGGGTCCTACAATGAGCAGTTCTTC. It yields the protein CASSHNRGHGSYNEQFF.

The rearrangement joins TRBV9 to TRBJ2-7; TRBD2 might be the D (6 bases). The V gene's germline CDR1 is SGDLS and CDR2 YYNGEE. V was shortened by 3 bases and J by 5 bases, with 18 bases between the two germline ends. The CDR3 covers 15 residues. CDR3 sequence reads: CASSEGGRRLDEQYF. In DNA form, the CDR3 reads TGTGCCAGCAGCGAGGGCGGGCGCCGACTAGACGAGCAGTACTTC.

The chain joins TRBV11-3 to TRBJ1-3, with TRBD1 matching 7 bases. V lost 4 bases, J lost 2 bases, and 2 bases stayed unmatched. Germline CDR1 is SGHNT and CDR2 is YENEEA. The CDR3 consists of 14 residues. The CDR3 loop reads CASSSDRAGNTIYF. The DNA for the CDR3 is TGTGCCAGCAGCTCAGACAGGGCTGGAAACACCATATATTTT.

The chain has TRBV18 and TRBJ2-7, with no clear D. The CDR3 is 14 residues long. Trimming removed 0 bases from V and 1 base from J, with 7 bases in between. CDR1 and CDR2 from the germline V gene are KGHSH and LQKENI. The CDR3 nucleotides are TGTGCCAGCTCACCACCGGTCGGTTCCTACGAGCAGTACTTC. It translates to CASSPPVGSYEQYF.

The chain is built from TRBV7-6 and TRBJ1-3, with 7 bases identical to TRBD1. V lost 2 bases to trimming and J lost 8 bases; unmatched junction nucleotides: 9. The CDR3 is 15 amino acids. Germline V gene lookup returns CDR1 SGHVS and CDR2 FNYEAQ. The CDR3 sequence is CASSLRDREVDTIYF. The CDR3 DNA sequence: TGTGCCAGCAGCTTAAGAGACAGGGAAGTGGACACCATATATTTT.

This chain joins TRBV7-8 and TRBJ2-7, with 9 bases lining up with TRBD2. CDR1 and CDR2 (germline): SGHVS, FQNEAQ. The CDR3 extends over 15 amino acids. The junction had 7 bases not matched to a gene; V was cut back by 5 bases and J by 2 bases. CDR3 sequence (DNA): TGTGCCAGCAGCCCCAGCGGGGGGCTAACCTACGAGCAGTACTTC. Amino acid sequence: CASSPSGGLTYEQYF.

The chain links TRBV15 to TRBJ1-5, with D possibly matching TRBD1 (6 bases). The CDR3 covers 18 residues. Germline CDR1 is LNHNV and CDR2 is YYDKDF (reference sequence). V gave up 0 bases and J gave up 11 bases, with 26 bases separating them. Here the CDR3 reads CATSRDYGGQGGGSAQHF. CDR3 coding DNA: TGTGCCACCAGCAGAGATTACGGCGGCCAAGGGGGGGGATCGGCCCAGCATTTT.

This clone occurred a few times. The chain combines TRBV12-3 or TRBV12-4 with TRBJ2-7; the D gene is possibly TRBD1 (6 bases). The CDR3 runs to 13 residues. Between the trimmed V and J ends, which lost 8 bases and 2 bases, there was a span of 13 bases. As DNA, the CDR3 is TGTGCCAGCGGCCGGGACACAACCTACGAGCAGTACTTC. It specifies CASGRDTTYEQYF.